One and the same sample provided the 17 T cell receptor beta chains below, sequenced in a study of blood T cells in healthy people across ages (dated by TCRdb to the mid-2010s). The library was produced with 5' RACE. This sample was sequenced with an Illumina HiSeq 2500. A second roughly 7 to 12 cycle PCR used a sample-barcoded 5' primer and a J-beta primer mix. TCRdb trimmed public reads at Q25 via fastp, called clones via MiXCR and kept in-frame beta chains. All rows with the same CDR3 protein become a single entry with the most common DNA and genes. The sample profile shows around 1,100,000 distinct CDR3 sequences; roughly two fifths of them were found once. The ten largest clones capture roughly 13% of the sample. The sample was blood. The receptors stem from a man between 18 and 35 years old in good health.

V gene TRBV25-1 combines with J gene TRBJ2-3, with D maybe TRBD1 (6 bases). The CDR3 extends over 15 amino acids. The ends were cut back, 3 bases at V and 0 bases at J, with 10 bases in the middle. Looked up from germline, CDR1 is MGHDK and CDR2 is SYGVNS. Here the CDR3 DNA reads TGTGCCAGCAGTGACAACAGGGATAGCACAGATACGCAGTATTTT. Amino acid sequence: CASSDNRDSTDTQYF.

In its sample, this clonotype was seen many times. The chain recombines TRBV5-1 with TRBJ2-1, with 9 bases aligning to TRBD1. The CDR3 has 14 residues. Germline CDR1 and CDR2: SGHRS and YFSETQ. V trimming: 5 bases; J trimming: 4 bases; junction bases outside the gene matches: 4. The CDR3 DNA is TGCGCCAGCAGTGGGGGACAGGGTTACAATGAGCAGTTCTTC. This translates into CASSGGQGYNEQFF. Full variable domain (outside the CDR3, taken from reference TRBV5-1 and TRBJ2-1): KAGVTQTPRYLIKTRGQQVTLSCSPISGHRSVSWYQQTPGQGLQFLFEYFSETQRNKGNFPGRFSGRQFSNSRSEMNVSTLELGDSALYLCASSGGQGYNEQFFGPGTRLTVL.

This chain links TRBV20-1 with TRBJ1-2, with D possibly TRBD1 on 6 matching bases. This CDR3 is built from 13 residues. Looked up from germline, CDR1 is DFQATT and CDR2 is SNEGSKA (reference sequence). V lost 3 bases to trimming and J lost 4 bases, with 12 bases between them. CDR3 in amino acids: CSASPRGGYGYTF. The DNA for the CDR3 is TGCAGTGCTAGCCCACGAGGGGGCTATGGCTACACCTTC.

CDR3 sequence reads: CASSSTGVPNTEAFF. The CDR3 DNA reads TGCGCCAGCAGCTCTACAGGGGTTCCGAACACTGAAGCTTTCTTT. V is TRBV5-1 and J is TRBJ1-1; 7 nucleotides agree with TRBD1. With 3 bases clipped from V and 1 base from J, the junction kept 6 bases outside the gene matches. The CDR3 runs to 15 residues. Per the germline V gene, CDR1 is SGHRS and CDR2 is YFSETQ.

V is TRBV18 and J is TRBJ1-2; 9 bases match TRBD1. Germline trimming cut 3 bases from V and 6 bases from J; bases unmatched to any gene: 5. This CDR3 is built from 14 residues. From germline, CDR1 is KGHSH and CDR2 LQKENI. CDR3 in amino acids: CASSPGTGFDGYTF. In DNA, the CDR3 is TGTGCCAGCTCACCGGGGACAGGGTTTGATGGCTACACCTTC.

The rearrangement uses TRBV27 and TRBJ1-1; no reliable D call. This CDR3 region has 16 residues. Germline V gives CDR1 MNHEY, CDR2 SMNVEV (reference sequence). The germline V and J ends were trimmed by 6 bases and 4 bases, with 21 bases remaining between them. Here the CDR3 reads CASSYQSSGWSTEAFF. The CDR3 DNA reads as TGTGCCAGCAGCTACCAGTCTTCCGGATGGAGCACTGAAGCTTTCTTT.

As concerns this clonotype: The junction differs from germline at one of its ends, possibly a read error. V and J are TRBV7-9 and TRBJ1-5; no reliable D call. Germline values: CDR1 SEHNR, CDR2 FQNEAQ (reference sequence). The CDR3 length is 15 residues. The CDR3 loop reads CASGLSASSNQPQHF. CDR3 DNA sequence: TGTGCCAGCGGCTTATCGGCGTCTAGCAATCAGCCCCAGCATTTT.

The sample holds a few counts of this clonotype. The chain joins TRBV4-1 to TRBJ2-1, with D perhaps matching TRBD1 (5 bases). V was cut by 1 base and J by 5 bases, with 12 bases left in between. Germline loops: CDR1 MGHRA, CDR2 YSYEKL. The CDR3 consists of 15 residues. CDR3 DNA sequence: TGCGCCAGCAGCCAAGTGCAGGGTGAGGACAATGAGCAGTTCTTC. Amino acid sequence: CASSQVQGEDNEQFF.

The sample holds a few counts of this clonotype. This rearrangement joins TRBV6-5 to TRBJ2-5, with 7 bases aligning to TRBD1. Germline assignment: CDR1 MNHEY and CDR2 SVGAGI. CDR3 length: 17 residues. V lost 0 bases, J lost 1 base, and 8 bases stayed unmatched. CDR3 amino acids: CASSYSSGWDSQETQYF. For the CDR3, the DNA is TGTGCCAGCAGTTACTCGAGCGGTTGGGACAGCCAAGAGACCCAGTACTTC.

The J gene is TRBJ2-3, the V gene TRBV5-6, with TRBD1 as a possible D gene (8 bases). V was cut by 4 bases and J by 1 base, with 16 bases left in between. The CDR3 covers 16 residues. The germline V gene has CDR1 SGHDT and CDR2 YYEEEE. Written as DNA, the CDR3 is TGTGCCAGCAGCACATACAGGGGGGGCGGCACAGATACGCAGTATTTT. Its translation: CASSTYRGGGTDTQYF.

The CDR3 is CASSRLLAGNTDTQYF. CDR3 nucleotide sequence: TGTGCCAGCAGCCGCTTACTAGCGGGGAACACAGATACGCAGTATTTT. The rearrangement joins TRBV14 to TRBJ2-3; 10 nucleotides align to TRBD2. Germline CDR1 reads SGHDN; CDR2 reads FVKESK. Unmatched junction bases numbered 6, after V lost 4 bases and J lost 2 bases. This CDR3 is built from 16 residues.

This clonotype was detected only a few times. The chain recombines TRBV20-1 with TRBJ1-2; TRBD1 aligns across 10 bases. The ends lost 4 bases at V and 5 bases at J; junction bases unmatched: 7. Germline V CDR1 and CDR2: DFQATT, SNEGSKA (reference sequence). The CDR3 sequence is 14 residues long. CDR3 coding DNA: TGCAGTGCTAAAGGGACAGGGGATCGGTATGGCTACACCTTC. Translation gives CSAKGTGDRYGYTF.

V and J are TRBV7-2 and TRBJ1-2; 10 positions agree with TRBD1. The junction had 10 bases not matched to a gene; V was cut back by 2 bases and J by 4 bases. From germline, CDR1 is SGHTA and CDR2 FQGNSA. The CDR3 has 17 residues. Here the CDR3 DNA reads TGTGCCAGCAGCTTATGGGACAGGGGAAGGTTGAGCTATGGCTACACCTTC. Its translation is CASSLWDRGRLSYGYTF.

This chain joins TRBV7-9 and TRBJ2-1; possible D gene TRBD2, 5 bases. The V end was cut by 5 bases, the J end by 8 bases, with 16 bases between. This CDR3 contains 14 residues. Germline V gene sequence: CDR1 SEHNR, CDR2 FQNEAQ (reference sequence). DNA for the CDR3: TGTGCCAGCAGCCGGGAACTAACAATCGATGAGCAGTTCTTC. This encodes CASSRELTIDEQFF.

The gene calls are TRBV7-2 and TRBJ2-1; D not resolved. The DNA end favors TRBJ2-7, so the J call may be wrong. The CDR3 is 16 amino acids. Germline lookup yields CDR1 SGHTA and CDR2 FQGNSA. CDR3 sequence: CASSLSAASSYNEQYF. The CDR3 region has the DNA TGTGCCAGCAGCTTATCGGCAGCCAGCTCCTACAATGAGCAGTACTTC.

This clonotype has a handful of counts. The CDR3 reads CSAKRGSDTQYF. In DNA, the CDR3 is TGCAGTGCCAAAAGGGGTTCAGATACGCAGTATTTT. J is TRBJ2-3 and V is TRBV20-1; D is perhaps TRBD1 (5 bases). The CDR3 consists of 12 residues. V was trimmed by 6 bases and J by 4 bases, leaving 11 bases between them. The germline V gene has CDR1 DFQATT and CDR2 SNEGSKA (reference sequence).

Details on this clonotype: Sequence at one end of the junction differs from germline and may be a read error. The chain joins TRBV4-2 to TRBJ2-7; perhaps TRBD2 as D (5 bases). Germline-derived CDR1 and CDR2 are LGHNA and YNFKEQ. The CDR3 contains 14 residues. As DNA, the CDR3 is TGTGTCAGCAGCCAAGATAGGTCGGCGGGCGAGCAGTACTTC. Its protein product is CVSSQDRSAGEQYF.